The clone carrying this T cell receptor beta chain is a singleton in its sample. No antigen is known for it. Amplification yielded TCR beta CDR3 regions, with RNA transcripts as the source. Researchers ran a first-round RT-PCR on the TCR CDR3 using the HTBI primer set. TCRdb re-analysed the multiplex PCR reads in MiXCR, keeping a single row per CDR3 protein. The data hold 550,000 to 600,000 distinct CDR3 sequences, with 14% observed a single time. After removal of 0 bases from V and 4 bases from J, the junction contained 4 bases not matched to a gene. The germline gives CDR1 SGDLS, CDR2 YYNGEE. This CDR3 comprises 15 residues. This record belongs to a study of T cells in Graves' hyperthyroidism and ophthalmopathy. General study findings and limits: In blood, most of the thyroid clonotypes expanded above 0.001 were also present.

The receptor comes from a woman younger than 35 with Graves' ophthalmopathy. The source material was blood. The genes are TRBV9 and TRBJ2-1, with TRBD2 identical over 7 bases. For the CDR3, the DNA is TGTGCCAGCAGCGTAGCGACGGGAGGTTACAATGAGCAGTTCTTC. Encoded protein: CASSVATGGYNEQFF.